Below are 29 T cell receptor beta chains sequenced from a single sample in a study of a mutant IDH1 vaccine in newly diagnosed glioma. Data came from immunoSEQ multiplex PCR; TCRdb stores just in-frame clones and leaves some out. The sample records 45,000 to 55,000 clones, roughly 85% being singletons. Time point described: baseline, week 1 (first vaccination visit). The treatment: pre-vaccination baseline after standard-of-care therapy. Sequencing was performed on PBMCs, taken from a glioma patient treated with radiotherapy, temozolomide or both. These receptors all come from a man between 40 and 49 years old with glioma.

This chain links TRBV6-1 with TRBJ1-5; D might be TRBD1 (6 bases). CDR3 length equals 15 residues. Germline CDR1 MNHNS, CDR2 SASEGT. V lost 3 bases, J lost 1 base, and 10 bases lay in between. The CDR3 spells CASSDTGISNQPQHF. DNA of the CDR3: TGTGCCAGCAGTGACACAGGGATAAGCAATCAGCCCCAGCATTTT.

V is TRBV10-3 and J is TRBJ1-4; unclear D gene. The CDR3 is 16 amino acids. V dropped 3 bases and J dropped 11 bases, with 22 bases sitting between them. Germline V gene data show CDR1 as ENHRY and CDR2 as SYGVKD. Here the CDR3 DNA reads TGTGCCATCAGTGAATCACCGACTTCCGGGTATGGGAAACTGTTTTTT. Its translation is CAISESPTSGYGKLFF.

The chain has TRBV2 and TRBJ2-7; D is perhaps TRBD2 (6 bases). CDR1 SNHLY and CDR2 FYNNEI come from the germline V gene. Trimming took off 7 bases at V and 1 base at J, with 11 bases between the two ends. The CDR3 is 13 residues long. CDR3 sequence: CASTGTVSYEQYF. The DNA of the CDR3 is TGTGCCAGCACCGGGACTGTATCCTACGAGCAGTACTTC.

This chain links TRBV29-1 with TRBJ2-5; tentatively, D is TRBD1 (5 bases). The CDR3 runs 12 residues. V was shortened by 4 bases and J by 1 base, with 7 bases between the two germline ends. Germline assignment: CDR1 SQVTM and CDR2 ANQGSEA. This CDR3 reads CSVGQFQETQYF. CDR3 nucleotides: TGCAGCGTTGGACAGTTCCAAGAGACCCAGTACTTC.

The rearrangement links TRBV29-1 to TRBJ2-6; 9 bases are a match to TRBD1. This CDR3 comprises 16 residues. Germline trimming cut 5 bases from V and 1 base from J; bases unmatched to any gene: 6. Looked up from germline, CDR1 is SQVTM and CDR2 is ANQGSEA. In DNA form, the CDR3 reads TGCAGCGTTCCCGACAGGGGGGGGTCTGGGGCCAACGTCCTGACTTTC. This translates into CSVPDRGGSGANVLTF.

V usage is TRBV7-9 and J usage is TRBJ2-5; 12 bases fit TRBD2. V lost 5 bases to trimming and J lost 1 base; unmatched junction nucleotides: 2. Germline CDR1 SEHNR, CDR2 FQNEAQ (reference sequence). The CDR3 consists of 15 residues. CDR3 sequence: CASSVLAGGQETQYF. In nucleotides, the CDR3 is TGTGCCAGCAGCGTACTAGCGGGAGGCCAAGAGACCCAGTACTTC.

A remark on this clone: No DNA is shown, since the ends of the CDR3 on it are uncertain; the CDR3 is the one TCRdb lists. The chain joins TRBV2 to TRBJ2-7; the D call of TRBD2 is as the table states it, not checked on the DNA. The length of the CDR3 is 21 amino acids, counting both ends. Germline CDR1 is SNHLY and CDR2 is FYNNEI. The CDR3 protein is CASTRLARPTSSTSGRGVEYF.

The chain is built from TRBV19 and TRBJ1-2; D remains unclear. CDR1 and CDR2 from the germline V gene are LNHDA and SQIVND (reference sequence). This CDR3 spans 14 amino acids. The V end lost 2 bases, the J end lost 4 bases, and 11 bases lay between the germline ends. CDR3 DNA: TGTGCCAGTAGTATATTCGAAGGTCTCTATGGCTACACCTTC. This encodes CASSIFEGLYGYTF.

This clone was picked up a small number of times. The V call is TRBV13, the J call TRBJ2-3; 11 bases fit TRBD2. J gave up 4 bases and V 4 bases, and 4 bases lay outside the gene matches. The CDR3 runs to 15 residues. Germline V gene lookup returns CDR1 PRHDT and CDR2 FYEKMQ (reference sequence). The DNA of the CDR3 is TGTGCCAGCAGCTCACTAGCGGGAGATCCAGATACGCAGTATTTT. Translation: CASSSLAGDPDTQYF.

The V gene is TRBV9, the J gene TRBJ2-1; 10 nucleotides agree with TRBD2. J lost 12 bases, V lost 2 bases, and 8 bases had no gene match. Germline V gene lookup returns CDR1 SGDLS and CDR2 YYNGEE. There are 14 residues in the CDR3. The DNA for the CDR3 is TGTGCCAGCAGCGTGGAAGCGGGAGGGGCTGGGCAGTTCTTC. Protein product: CASSVEAGGAGQFF.

The chain links TRBV10-3 to TRBJ2-7; 7 nucleotides match TRBD2. Germline V gene sequence: CDR1 ENHRY, CDR2 SYGVKD. V lost 0 bases to trimming and J lost 2 bases; unmatched junction nucleotides: 4. The CDR3 loop spans 15 amino acids. The CDR3 DNA reads as TGTGCCATCAGTGAGTCGACTAGCTCCCCCTACGAGCAGTACTTC. This encodes CAISESTSSPYEQYF.

The V and J genes are TRBV7-9 and TRBJ2-7, with unresolved D. V was clipped by 5 bases and J by 0 bases, with 11 bases between them. The CDR3 totals 14 residues. The germline V gene encodes CDR1 SEHNR and CDR2 FQNEAQ (reference sequence). Here the CDR3 reads CASSGGIYSYEQYF. CDR3 sequence (DNA): TGTGCCAGCAGCGGTGGGATTTACTCCTACGAGCAGTACTTC.

The CDR3 DNA reads TGTGCCAGCAGCTTTACGGGGAACTATGGCTACACCTTC. Amino acid sequence: CASSFTGNYGYTF. The chain recombines TRBV7-9 with TRBJ1-2; D ambiguous. The V end was cut by 3 bases, the J end by 2 bases, with 7 bases between. Germline V gene lookup returns CDR1 SEHNR and CDR2 FQNEAQ (reference sequence). CDR3 size: 13 residues.

This chain's CDR3 is CASSHYTGSEQYF. The CDR3 DNA sequence: TGCGCCAGCAGCCATTATACAGGGAGTGAGCAGTACTTC. The chain combines TRBV4-1 with TRBJ2-7; D is perhaps TRBD1 (6 bases). Germline CDR1 is MGHRA and CDR2 is YSYEKL. V lost 3 bases to trimming and J lost 7 bases, with 13 bases between them. The CDR3 totals 13 residues.

This chain uses TRBV6-4 with TRBJ2-2; TRBD1 matches at 7 bases. Germline CDR1 MRHNA, CDR2 SNTAGT. V lost 0 bases and J lost 7; bases outside the gene matches: 5. The CDR3 consists of 15 residues. The CDR3 bases are TGTGCCAGCAGTGACTCCTCCAGGGGGATCGGGGAGCTGTTTTTT. It specifies CASSDSSRGIGELFF.

This sequence joins TRBV12-5 and TRBJ2-4; tentative D call: TRBD1 (5 bases). V shed 6 bases and J shed 3 bases, with 21 bases lying between them. Germline CDR1 is LGHNT and CDR2 is FRNRAP. CDR3 length: 17 residues. The CDR3 is CASGVGEGVFGKNIQYF. CDR3 in DNA: TGTGCTAGTGGGGTTGGGGAAGGGGTTTTTGGCAAAAACATTCAGTACTTC.

The rearrangement joins TRBV29-1 to TRBJ2-1; D might be TRBD2 (5 bases). Trimming removed 2 bases at V and 3 bases at J, with 14 bases between. The CDR3 is 15 residues long. The germline V gene has CDR1 SQVTM and CDR2 ANQGSEA. CDR3 bases: TGCAGCGTTGAACTTCGAGGTCGGGGCTACAATGAGCAGTTCTTC. Translated: CSVELRGRGYNEQFF.

Worth noting for this clone: Relative to the germline gene, one junction end is altered; a read error may explain this. The chain recombines TRBV7-7 with TRBJ2-5; D is perhaps TRBD1 (6 bases). The length of the CDR3 is 15 residues. Looked up from germline, CDR1 is SSHAT and CDR2 is FNYEAQ (reference sequence). DNA of the CDR3: TGTGCTAGCAGCCTCGAACTCTTGGGGGCTGGGACCCAGTACTTC. Its protein is CASSLELLGAGTQYF.

This clone occurred once. This chain uses TRBV19 with TRBJ1-1; D not certain. This CDR3 has 17 residues. Germline V gene sequence: CDR1 LNHDA, CDR2 SQIVND (reference sequence). V lost 3 bases and J lost 2, with 19 bases in between. CDR3 DNA: TGTGCCAGTAGTATGTCGGCAGGTCCTAACACTAACACTGAAGCTTTCTTT. Translation gives CASSMSAGPNTNTEAFF.

The genes are TRBV5-1 and TRBJ2-7; D possibly uses TRBD1 or TRBD2 (5 bases each). The V end was cut by 2 bases, the J end by 3 bases, with 15 bases between. There are 15 residues in the CDR3. The germline V gene has CDR1 SGHRS and CDR2 YFSETQ. The CDR3 DNA reads TGCGCCAGCAGCTTATCCGGGGCCTTTAACTACGAGCAGTACTTC. Its protein product is CASSLSGAFNYEQYF.

This clone was observed a handful of times. The J gene is TRBJ1-5, the V gene TRBV19; perhaps TRBD1 as D (5 bases). This CDR3 contains 12 residues. V was cut by 8 bases and J by 2 bases, with 7 bases left in between. Germline V gene data show CDR1 as LNHDA and CDR2 as SQIVND (reference sequence). The CDR3 DNA reads TGTGCCAGTGTGGGGGGCAATCAGCCCCAGCATTTT. Translation gives CASVGGNQPQHF.

This clone was picked up a small number of times. V usage is TRBV7-9 and J usage is TRBJ2-7; 7 bases fit TRBD1. With V trimmed by 1 base and J by 6 bases, 9 bases remained unmatched. This CDR3 has 15 amino acids. In germline, CDR1 is SEHNR, CDR2 FQNEAQ (reference sequence). CDR3: CASSLVFGQDSEQYF. The CDR3, as DNA: TGTGCCAGCAGCTTAGTGTTCGGACAGGACTCCGAGCAGTACTTC.

This clone was counted a single time. The genes are TRBV9 and TRBJ1-1; a possible D gene is TRBD1 (5 bases). The CDR3 extends over 13 amino acids. Germline CDR1 reads SGDLS; CDR2 reads YYNGEE. V was clipped by 3 bases and J by 2 bases, with 8 bases between them. Written as DNA, the CDR3 is TGTGCCAGCAGCGGGACAACAAACACTGAAGCTTTCTTT. It translates to CASSGTTNTEAFF.

V and J are TRBV7-3 and TRBJ1-2, with 7 bases matching TRBD1. CDR1 and CDR2 from the germline V gene are SGHTA and FQGTGA. V lost 1 base, J lost 4 bases, and 0 bases stayed unmatched. The CDR3 loop spans 13 amino acids. CDR3 nucleotide sequence: TGTGCCAGCAGCTTAAGACAGGGCTATGGCTACACCTTC. Encoded protein: CASSLRQGYGYTF.

The rearrangement joins TRBV2 to TRBJ1-2, with D possibly TRBD1 on 5 matching bases. Trimming shortened V by 5 bases and J by 8 bases, and 21 bases separated the two germline ends. Germline V gene data show CDR1 as SNHLY and CDR2 as FYNNEI. The CDR3 is 15 amino acids. The CDR3 DNA reads as TGTGCCAGCAGTTCTCTCGGACACCCGAGAAAAGGCTACACCTTC. Translating it yields CASSSLGHPRKGYTF.

CDR3 bases: TGCGCCAGCAGCCCCCCCCTAGCGGGAGTGGCCGAGCAGTACTTC. It yields the protein CASSPPLAGVAEQYF. The chain uses TRBV4-1 and TRBJ2-7; TRBD2 matches at 10 bases. Germline trimming cut 4 bases from V and 6 bases from J; bases unmatched to any gene: 9. Germline V gene data show CDR1 as MGHRA and CDR2 as YSYEKL. This CDR3 is 15 amino acids long.

The chain recombines TRBV7-2 with TRBJ1-5; possibly TRBD1 for D (5 bases). V lost 1 base to trimming and J lost 3 bases, with 13 bases between them. Germline CDR1 reads SGHTA; CDR2 reads FQGNSA. The CDR3 sequence is 16 residues long. CDR3: CASSLVQGTINQPQHF. The CDR3 DNA sequence: TGTGCCAGCAGCTTAGTTCAGGGAACTATCAATCAGCCCCAGCATTTT.

The chain is built from TRBV7-9 and TRBJ2-1; D tentatively fits TRBD1 or TRBD2 (5 bases each). Trimming left V 7 bases short and J 8 bases short, with 18 bases between. The CDR3 length is 14 residues. Looked up from germline, CDR1 is SEHNR and CDR2 is FQNEAQ (reference sequence). The CDR3 region is CASTFPGRGDEQFF. CDR3 DNA: TGTGCCAGCACCTTCCCGGGAAGGGGCGATGAGCAGTTCTTC.

In this sample, this clone turned up once. This sequence joins TRBV25-1 and TRBJ2-5, with a tentative D call TRBD1 (6 bases). Looked up from germline, CDR1 is MGHDK and CDR2 is SYGVNS. The CDR3 spans 13 residues. V shed 4 bases and J shed 5 bases, with 11 bases lying between them. The CDR3 region has the DNA TGTGCCAGCAGTGGACGGACAGCGGAGACCCAGTACTTC. Protein: CASSGRTAETQYF. The full variable domain, completed using reference TRBV25-1 and TRBJ2-5, is EADIYQTPRYLVIGTGKKITLECSQTMGHDKMYWYQQDPGMELHLIHYSYGVNSTEKGDLSSESTVSRIRTEHFPLTLESARPSHTSQYLCASSGRTAETQYFGPGTRLLVL.